Following are 24 T cell receptor beta chains from one sample sequenced in a study of T cells in Graves' hyperthyroidism and ophthalmopathy. From RNA transcripts, TCR beta CDR3 regions were amplified. The HTBI primer set drove a first-round RT-PCR of the TCR CDR3. One entry per CDR3 protein, called by TCRdb with MiXCR from the multiplex PCR reads. Of about 570,000 distinct CDR3 sequences detected, 46% appear once; the ten largest clones hold over 15%. The specimen was peripheral blood or thyroid tissue (not recorded which). These receptors were taken from an adult woman with Graves' disease, either hyperthyroidism or ophthalmopathy (not recorded which).

This clonotype was observed many times. This chain connects TRBV5-1 to TRBJ2-5; D gene uncertain. Trimming took off 4 bases at V and 4 bases at J, with 17 bases between the two ends. The CDR3 sequence is 15 residues long. CDR1 SGHRS and CDR2 YFSETQ come from the germline V gene. The DNA of the CDR3 is TGCGCCAGCAGCCCTCCACCCACTGCCGGAGAGACCCAGTACTTC. This translates into CASSPPPTAGETQYF.

The chain uses TRBV7-8 and TRBJ2-6; D might be TRBD2 (6 bases). CDR1 and CDR2 (germline): SGHVS, FQNEAQ. Trimming removed 1 base at V and 5 bases at J, with 9 bases between. The CDR3 spans 15 residues. The CDR3 loop is CASSLDGGRANVLTF. The CDR3, as DNA: TGTGCCAGCAGCTTAGACGGCGGGAGGGCCAACGTCCTGACTTTC.

This sequence joins TRBV5-1 and TRBJ1-4, with TRBD1 identical over 7 bases. This CDR3 is 15 amino acids long. The V and J ends lost 0 bases and 8 bases, in that order; junction bases with no gene match: 7. CDR1 is SGHRS and CDR2 is YFSETQ in the germline V gene. CDR3 bases: TGCGCCAGCAGCTTGGGTGATTCAGGGGGAGAAAAACTGTTTTTT. The encoded protein is CASSLGDSGGEKLFF.

This clonotype was seen repeatedly, ten times or more. V and J are TRBV29-1 and TRBJ2-2; 7 positions match TRBD1. Germline assignment: CDR1 SQVTM and CDR2 ANQGSEA. V was pared by 8 bases and J by 4 bases, with 10 bases of the junction left unmatched. CDR3 length: 14 residues. The CDR3 DNA is TGCAGCTCCACCCGGCCAGGGGGCACCGGGGAGCTGTTTTTT. This encodes CSSTRPGGTGELFF.

The chain has TRBV30 and TRBJ2-2; a weak D match, TRBD1 (5 bases). V lost 4 bases and J 4 bases, leaving 7 bases between the germline ends. The germline CDR1 and CDR2 sequences are GTSNPN and SVGIG (reference sequence). This CDR3 has 12 amino acids. CDR3 DNA: TGTGCCTGGAACAGGCTCACCGGGGAGCTGTTTTTT. Protein sequence: CAWNRLTGELFF.

This sequence joins TRBV10-3 and TRBJ2-7, with 9 bases lining up with TRBD1. CDR1 is ENHRY, CDR2 SYGVKD, per germline. The trim removed 9 bases at V and 1 base at J, leaving 4 bases unmatched. The CDR3 sequence is 13 residues long. The CDR3 bases are TGTGCCATTAACAGGGGGCAATCCTACGAGCAGTACTTC. It translates to CAINRGQSYEQYF.

This rearrangement joins TRBV6-5 to TRBJ1-4; D not certain. Between the trimmed V and J ends, which lost 6 bases and 0 bases, there was a span of 11 bases. The CDR3 loop spans 15 amino acids. Germline assignment: CDR1 MNHEY and CDR2 SVGAGI. CDR3 sequence: CASRSALSTNEKLFF. The CDR3 DNA reads as TGTGCCAGCAGATCCGCCTTGTCAACTAATGAAAAACTGTTTTTT.

V is TRBV11-2 and J is TRBJ1-5; D is unresolved. V was trimmed by 5 bases and J by 0 bases, leaving 11 bases between them. The CDR3 length is 15 residues. Germline V gives CDR1 SGHAT, CDR2 FQNNGV. The CDR3 nucleotides are TGTGCCAGCAGCCATGGACCAAGTAGCAATCAGCCCCAGCATTTT. It yields the protein CASSHGPSSNQPQHF.

This clonotype has at least ten counts. The CDR3 bases are TGTGCCAGTAGTCGGGAGAGATCTCAAGAGACCCAGTACTTC. This translates into CASSRERSQETQYF. The rearrangement joins TRBV19 to TRBJ2-5; weak D call: TRBD2 (6 bases). The CDR3 consists of 14 residues. V dropped 5 bases and J dropped 2 bases, with 12 bases sitting between them. Looked up from germline, CDR1 is LNHDA and CDR2 is SQIVND (reference sequence). The complete variable domain, with remaining parts taken from reference TRBV19 and TRBJ2-5, reads DGGITQSPKYLFRKEGQNVTLSCEQNLNHDAMYWYRQDPGQGLRLIYYSQIVNDFQKGDIAEGYSVSREKKESFPLTVTSAQKNPTAFYLCASSRERSQETQYFGPGTRLLVL.

The chain combines TRBV25-1 with TRBJ1-2, with a weak D call TRBD1 (6 bases). Trimming took off 5 bases at V and 7 bases at J, with 11 bases between the two ends. Germline CDR1 reads MGHDK; CDR2 reads SYGVNS. This CDR3 is 12 amino acids long. Written as DNA, the CDR3 is TGTGCCAGCAGTTTCAGGGGCGGTGGCTACACCTTC. This codes for CASSFRGGGYTF.

J is TRBJ1-2 and V is TRBV18; no firm D call. The CDR3 extends over 15 amino acids. Trimming left V 8 bases short and J 4 bases short, with 20 bases between. Germline values: CDR1 KGHSH, CDR2 LQKENI. The CDR3 DNA reads as TGTGCCAGCAGCTCACCGGGCACTGGGCCCTATGGCTACACCTTC. Protein sequence: CASSSPGTGPYGYTF. The variable domain in full, with the rest retrieved from reference TRBV18 and TRBJ1-2, is NAGVMQNPRHLVRRRGQEARLRCSPMKGHSHVYWYRQLPEEGLKFMVYLQKENIIDESGMPKERFSAEFPKEGPSILRIQQVVRGDSAAYFCASSSPGTGPYGYTFGSGTRLTVV.

The chain is built from TRBV29-1 and TRBJ2-2; D ambiguous. V was trimmed by 3 bases and J by 3 bases, leaving 8 bases between them. Germline lookup yields CDR1 SQVTM and CDR2 ANQGSEA. This CDR3 has 13 residues. CDR3 DNA sequence: TGCAGCGTTGATTCCCTCGACACCGGGGAGCTGTTTTTT. Amino acid sequence: CSVDSLDTGELFF.

The chain is built from TRBV25-1 and TRBJ1-4, with D possibly matching TRBD1 (5 bases). The CDR3 runs to 12 residues. Per the germline V gene, CDR1 is MGHDK and CDR2 is SYGVNS. Trimming left V 10 bases short and J 8 bases short, with 14 bases between. The CDR3 protein is CATKFRVEKLFF. In nucleotides, the CDR3 is TGTGCCACGAAATTCAGGGTCGAAAAACTGTTTTTT.

The chain employs TRBV7-9 and TRBJ2-5; TRBD1 matches 9 bases. The CDR3 runs 12 residues. CDR1 is SEHNR and CDR2 is FQNEAQ in the germline V gene (reference sequence). The J segment lost 7 bases and the V segment lost 5 bases, leaving 2 bases of the junction unmatched. CDR3 nucleotide sequence: TGTGCCAGCAGCCCGGACAGGGGGACCCAGTACTTC. This encodes CASSPDRGTQYF.

As regards this clonotype: Lacking the conserved final phenylalanine or tryptophan, this CDR3 likely reflects a read error. Because the CDR3's place on the DNA is in doubt, the DNA is left out and the CDR3 is given as listed by TCRdb. V is TRBV9 and J is TRBJ1-1; TRBD1 was called by the table and not checked on the DNA. Counting both end residues, the CDR3 totals 8 amino acids. The germline gives CDR1 SGDLS, CDR2 YYNGEE. CDR3: CASSASGV.

V gene TRBV5-4 combines with J gene TRBJ1-1, with D possibly TRBD1 on 5 matching bases. The CDR3 totals 15 residues. V lost 1 base, J lost 5 bases, and 15 bases lay in between. CDR1 is SGHNT, CDR2 YYREEE, per germline (reference sequence). The CDR3 here is CASSLSGTGRTEAFF. CDR3 nucleotide sequence: TGTGCCAGCAGCTTGTCCGGGACGGGAAGAACTGAAGCTTTCTTT.

In this sample, this clonotype turned up many times. The CDR3 region is CASSMGPKETQYF. In DNA, the CDR3 is TGCGCCAGCAGCATGGGACCCAAAGAGACCCAGTACTTC. V is TRBV5-1 and J is TRBJ2-5; either TRBD1 or TRBD2 may fit D (5 bases each). This CDR3 has 13 amino acids. V lost 4 bases, J lost 3 bases, and 10 bases lay in between. The germline gives CDR1 SGHRS, CDR2 YFSETQ.

This clonotype was picked up many times. The rearrangement joins TRBV2 to TRBJ2-5, with D possibly TRBD2 on 6 matching bases. V shed 6 bases and J shed 5 bases, with 13 bases lying between them. The germline CDR1 and CDR2 sequences are SNHLY and FYNNEI. The CDR3 sequence is 13 residues long. CDR3 DNA: TGTGCCAGCAGGGGCGGGGCAGCGGAGACCCAGTACTTC. It codes for CASRGGAAETQYF.

This clonotype was counted at least ten times. A much more abundant neighbour one base away suggests this may be a read error. The V gene is TRBV20-1, the J gene TRBJ1-2; D gene ambiguous. The germline CDR1 and CDR2 sequences are DFQATT and SNEGSKA (reference sequence). This CDR3 comprises 11 residues. CDR3 DNA: TGCAGTGCTAGGCCGGTCTATGGCTGCACCTTC. Translated, it gives CSARPVYGCTF.

The chain employs TRBV2 and TRBJ2-2, with TRBD2 matching over 7 bases. V lost 8 bases, J lost 4 bases, and 4 bases stayed unmatched. Germline CDR1 SNHLY, CDR2 FYNNEI. The CDR3 totals 13 residues. CDR3 loop: CASVREATGELFF. In DNA form, the CDR3 reads TGTGCCAGCGTTCGGGAGGCCACCGGGGAGCTGTTTTTT.

The chain couples TRBV19 to TRBJ1-6; TRBD1 aligns across 7 bases. The CDR3 totals 13 residues. The J segment lost 14 bases and the V segment lost 4 bases, leaving 8 bases of the junction unmatched. Germline-derived CDR1 and CDR2 are LNHDA and SQIVND (reference sequence). CDR3 sequence: CASSRDSFSALHF. The CDR3, as DNA: TGTGCCAGTAGTAGGGACAGTTTCTCTGCCCTCCACTTT.

The CDR3 region has the DNA TGTGCCAGCAGACGACCGGGACAGTTGTTGTCCTATGGCTACACCTTC. It encodes CASRRPGQLLSYGYTF. J is TRBJ1-2 and V is TRBV12-3 or TRBV12-4, with 7 bases lining up with TRBD1. CDR3 size: 16 residues. With V trimmed by 6 bases and J by 4 bases, 14 bases remained unmatched.

CDR3 sequence: CASSLEGQPNEKLFF. Written as DNA, the CDR3 is TGTGCCAGCAGCTTAGAGGGACAGCCTAATGAAAAACTGTTTTTT. The V and J genes are TRBV7-9 and TRBJ1-4; 7 bases fit TRBD1. V lost 1 base to trimming and J lost 3 bases; unmatched junction nucleotides: 2. The CDR3 runs to 15 residues. Per the germline V gene, CDR1 is SEHNR and CDR2 is FQNEAQ (reference sequence).

The chain links TRBV10-2 to TRBJ2-7, with D possibly being TRBD2 (7 bases). CDR3 length equals 17 residues. Germline CDR1 and CDR2: WSHSY and SAAADI. Between the trimmed V and J ends, which lost 6 bases and 9 bases, there was a span of 30 bases. In DNA form, the CDR3 reads TGCGCCAGCAGGCAACGTGGACCCGGGGGGCGTCGGCTCGGGCAGTACTTC. This encodes CASRQRGPGGRRLGQYF.